Listed below are T cell receptor beta chains from one sample, sequenced in a study of siplizumab effects on memory and regulatory T cells. Sequenced by immunoSEQ multiplex PCR; TCRdb stores in-frame clones only, minus some. The sample consists of fewer than 130,000 clones, approximately 92% of them appearing once. Source material: CD4+ T cells sorted from blood. The receptors stem from a human donor in good health. Each CDR3 is given with its conserved first and last residue.

J gene,V gene,CDR3 protein
TRBJ2-5,TRBV7-9,CASSLGHAGGTGPFQYF
TRBJ2-2,TRBV19,CASSPGEMNTGELFF
TRBJ1-5,TRBV6-1,CASSRERNQPQHF
TRBJ2-7,TRBV11-2,CASSLDGTKYEQYF
TRBJ2-5,TRBV14,CASSQARKRGETQYF
TRBJ2-3,TRBV5-4,CASSPLAGGSTDTQYF
TRBJ2-1,TRBV30,CATPGTSGYNEQFF
TRBJ1-2,TRBV7-9,CASSGPVGDGYTF
TRBJ1-4,TRBV19,CASSIRVTGEKLFF
TRBJ1-2,TRBV6-1,CASSEGRESYGYTF
TRBJ2-5,TRBV10-1,CASSPGTSGQETQYF
TRBJ2-5,TRBV6-5,CASSYERGGQETQYF
TRBJ1-5,TRBV28,CASRTRGNQPQHF
TRBJ1-5,TRBV10-3,CAISDRVVSQPQHF
TRBJ2-2,TRBV7-2,CASSFVGLANTGELFF
TRBJ2-1,TRBV6-1,CASSERGLAGASSYNEQFF